Listed here are 4 T cell receptor beta chains from one sample, sequenced in a study of T cells in Graves' hyperthyroidism and ophthalmopathy. TCR beta CDR3 region amplification was performed from RNA transcripts. A first-round RT-PCR of the TCR CDR3 used the HTBI primer set. TCRdb itself ran the multiplex PCR reads through MiXCR, one entry per CDR3 protein. The sample carries about 380,000 distinct CDR3 sequences, approximately 14% recorded once. Sample: blood. The receptor set was obtained from a woman aged 60-70 years with Graves' hyperthyroidism.

This clonotype was detected many times. This chain links TRBV3-1 with TRBJ2-5; TRBD1 might be the D (6 bases). The length of the CDR3 is 13 residues. V lost 4 bases to trimming and J lost 5 bases, with 11 bases between them. In germline, CDR1 is LGHDT, CDR2 YNNKEL (reference sequence). The CDR3 DNA follows: TGTGCCAGCAGCCGTAACAGGGAGGAGACCCAGTACTTC. Protein: CASSRNREETQYF.

The rearrangement joins TRBV6-2 or TRBV6-3 to TRBJ2-3, with 9 positions matching TRBD1. The CDR3 runs to 15 residues. V was clipped by 7 bases and J by 4 bases; unmatched bases: 9. Germline V gives CDR1 MNHEY, CDR2 SVGEGT. The CDR3 loop is CASKTPGQGSDTQYF. The CDR3 DNA reads TGTGCCAGCAAAACACCGGGACAGGGCTCAGATACGCAGTATTTT.

This clonotype was detected many times. The CDR3 region has the DNA TGTGCCAGCAGCGTTGGACAGGGTGGGAGGGAGACCCAGTACTTC. Translated: CASSVGQGGRETQYF. The rearrangement joins TRBV11-2 to TRBJ2-5; 8 bases agree with TRBD1. The J segment lost 5 bases and the V segment lost 5 bases, leaving 10 bases of the junction unmatched. The CDR3 contains 15 residues. The germline CDR1 and CDR2 sequences are SGHAT and FQNNGV.

This clonotype came up many times. This chain links TRBV7-2 with TRBJ2-7; D gene uncertain. The V gene's germline CDR1 is SGHTA and CDR2 FQGNSA. Trimming removed 1 base from V and 1 base from J, with 8 bases in between. The CDR3 consists of 14 residues. DNA of the CDR3: TGTGCCAGCAGCTTAGGCCCAGATTCCTACGAGCAGTACTTC. Its protein is CASSLGPDSYEQYF.